This entry is about one TCR beta chain. The CDR3 extends over 14 amino acids. Germline lookup yields CDR1 KGHSH and CDR2 LQKENI. Germline trimming cut 5 bases from V and 3 bases from J; bases unmatched to any gene: 2. These data are taken from a study of blood T cell repertoires in COVID-19. Sequenced by immunoSEQ multiplex PCR; TCRdb stores in-frame clones only, minus some. This sample yields about 63,000 clones, of which over 80% are seen a single time; around 5% belongs to the top ten. The rearrangement uses TRBV18 and TRBJ1-5, with 9 bases aligning to TRBD1. The receptor's source is a man in his fifties with active COVID-19. Sequenced: peripheral blood. The CDR3 region is CASSGTGYNQPQHF. The CDR3, as DNA: TGTGCCAGCTCAGGGACAGGGTACAATCAGCCCCAGCATTTT.